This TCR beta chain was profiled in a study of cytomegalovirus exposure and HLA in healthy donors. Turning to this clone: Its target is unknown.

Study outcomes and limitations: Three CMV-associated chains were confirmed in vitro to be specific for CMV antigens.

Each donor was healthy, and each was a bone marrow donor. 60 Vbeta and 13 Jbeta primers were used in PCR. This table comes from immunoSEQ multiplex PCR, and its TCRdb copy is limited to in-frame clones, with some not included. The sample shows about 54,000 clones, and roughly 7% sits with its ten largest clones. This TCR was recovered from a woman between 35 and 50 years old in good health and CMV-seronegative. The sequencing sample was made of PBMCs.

The CDR3 coding sequence is TGCGCCAGCAGCTTGGTAACGGGGAGCACTGAAGCTTTCTTT. Translated, it gives CASSLVTGSTEAFF. The chain uses TRBV5-1 and TRBJ1-1; D is ambiguous. Trimming removed 0 bases at V and 4 bases at J, with 10 bases between. The CDR3 totals 14 residues. The germline V gene encodes CDR1 SGHRS and CDR2 YFSETQ.